This TCR beta chain was documented in a study of beta chain features in type 1 diabetes. Of the isolated RNA, all was reverse transcribed, and so the sequenced material was expressed TCRB transcripts. Method: immunoSEQ multiplex PCR; TCRdb's copy keeps in-frame clones and lacks some. Of a few hundred thousand clones listed, 10% to 15% were seen once; the top ten hold 0.017%. Material for sequencing was naive CD4+ T cells from blood. The receptor's source is a man between 18 and 29 years old in good health.

This CDR3 reads CASSYSGTGAQKAFF. DNA of the CDR3: TGTGCCAGCAGTTACTCAGGGACAGGAGCCCAGAAGGCTTTCTTT. The rearrangement joins TRBV6-5 to TRBJ1-1, with 8 bases matching TRBD1. CDR3 size: 15 residues. V was pared by 0 bases and J by 11 bases, with 11 bases of the junction left unmatched. Germline values: CDR1 MNHEY, CDR2 SVGAGI.